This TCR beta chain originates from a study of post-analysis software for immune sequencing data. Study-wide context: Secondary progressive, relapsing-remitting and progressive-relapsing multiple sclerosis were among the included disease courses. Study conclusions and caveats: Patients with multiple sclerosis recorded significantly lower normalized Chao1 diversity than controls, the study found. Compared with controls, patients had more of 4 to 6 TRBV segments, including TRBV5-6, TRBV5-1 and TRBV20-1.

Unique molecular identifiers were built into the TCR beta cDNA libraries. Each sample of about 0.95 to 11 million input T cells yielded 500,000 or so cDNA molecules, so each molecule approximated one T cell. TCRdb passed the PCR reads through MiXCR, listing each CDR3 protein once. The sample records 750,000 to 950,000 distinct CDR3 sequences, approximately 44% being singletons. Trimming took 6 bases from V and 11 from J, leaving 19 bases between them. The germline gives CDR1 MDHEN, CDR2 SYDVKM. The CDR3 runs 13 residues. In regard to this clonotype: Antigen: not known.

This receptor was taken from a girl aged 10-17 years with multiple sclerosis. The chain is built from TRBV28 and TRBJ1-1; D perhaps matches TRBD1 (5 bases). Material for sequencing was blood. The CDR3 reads CASSIGGPLKAFF. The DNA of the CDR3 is TGTGCCAGCAGCATTGGGGGACCCCTAAAGGCTTTCTTT. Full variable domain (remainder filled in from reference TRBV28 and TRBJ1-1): DVKVTQSSRYLVKRTGEKVFLECVQDMDHENMFWYRQDPGLGLRLIYFSYDVKMKEKGDIPEGYSVSREKKERFSLILESASTNQTSMYLCASSIGGPLKAFFGQGTRLTVV.